The 21 T cell receptor beta chains below were found in one sample sequenced in a study of response to subunit inactivated influenza vaccine. MiXCR, run by TCRdb on the RT-PCR reads, gives a single entry per CDR3 protein. The sample lists about 620,000 distinct CDR3 sequences; 12% were seen once. The sequencing here drew on PBMCs from blood, taken on the day of vaccination. The receptors come from a man in his forties or fifties who received an inactivated influenza vaccine.

In this sample, this clonotype turned up a few times. The genes are TRBV15 and TRBJ2-1; no clear D gene. The CDR3 contains 15 residues. The V gene's germline CDR1 is LNHNV and CDR2 YYDKDF (reference sequence). V gave up 0 bases and J gave up 1 base, with 7 bases separating them. The CDR3 loop reads CATSRDFSSYNEQFF. The CDR3 DNA is TGTGCCACCAGCAGAGATTTTTCGTCCTACAATGAGCAGTTCTTC.

A few counts support this clonotype. This rearrangement joins TRBV7-9 to TRBJ2-7; D is tentatively TRBD1 or TRBD2 (5 bases each). Per the germline V gene, CDR1 is SEHNR and CDR2 is FQNEAQ (reference sequence). The V gene lost 5 bases and the J gene lost 2 bases, with 16 bases spanning the gap. CDR3 length: 15 residues. Here the CDR3 reads CASSNTPGDPYEQYF. For the CDR3, the DNA is TGTGCCAGCAGCAATACGCCCGGGGACCCCTACGAGCAGTACTTC.

The sample holds a few counts of this clonotype. CDR3 sequence: CASSQDRGGRFTVDTQYF. The CDR3 region has the DNA TGTGCCAGCAGCCAAGATCGCGGCGGGAGGTTCACTGTAGATACGCAGTATTTT. This rearrangement joins TRBV4-2 to TRBJ2-3; TRBD2 agrees at 8 bases. The CDR3 extends over 18 amino acids. J gave up 5 bases and V 0 bases, and 13 bases lay outside the gene matches. The germline CDR1 and CDR2 sequences are LGHNA and YNFKEQ.

This rearrangement joins TRBV6-2 or TRBV6-3 to TRBJ2-1, with D tentatively TRBD2 (5 bases). There are 15 residues in the CDR3. Trimming removed 8 bases from V and 3 bases from J, with 17 bases in between. Germline V lookup: CDR1 MNHEY, CDR2 SVGEGT. For the CDR3, the DNA is TGTGCCAGCCGGGTAGCCGGGGTATACTACAATGAGCAGTTCTTC. Residues: CASRVAGVYYNEQFF.

This clonotype was detected only a few times. The rearrangement uses TRBV7-9 and TRBJ2-1, with 8 positions matching TRBD1. CDR3 length: 13 amino acids. V shed 5 bases, J shed 8 bases, and the junction held 5 bases outside the gene matches. Germline lookup yields CDR1 SEHNR and CDR2 FQNEAQ (reference sequence). DNA for the CDR3: TGTGCCAGCAGCCGGACAGGGCCCCATGAGCAGTTCTTC. As protein: CASSRTGPHEQFF.

The chain carries TRBV20-1 and TRBJ2-3, with 12 bases fitting TRBD2. The trim removed 5 bases at V and 4 bases at J, leaving 7 bases unmatched. The germline V gene encodes CDR1 DFQATT and CDR2 SNEGSKA (reference sequence). This CDR3 region has 15 residues. CDR3 in amino acids: CSAATSGRRADTQYF. The CDR3 region has the DNA TGCAGTGCTGCGACTAGCGGGAGACGTGCAGATACGCAGTATTTT.

This clonotype was counted only a few times. This sequence joins TRBV20-1 and TRBJ2-7, with TRBD1 matching over 9 bases. V shed 2 bases and J 6 bases; nucleotides not matched to a gene: 8. This CDR3 region has 14 residues. Germline CDR1 is DFQATT and CDR2 is SNEGSKA (reference sequence). Here the CDR3 reads CSARWGQGWGEQYF. CDR3 sequence (DNA): TGCAGTGCTAGATGGGGACAGGGATGGGGCGAGCAGTACTTC.

This clonotype was observed a few times. CDR3 nucleotides: TGCGCCAGCAGCCGAGAAGGGGACAATGAGCAGTTCTTC. Its translation: CASSREGDNEQFF. The rearrangement links TRBV5-1 to TRBJ2-1; D may be TRBD1 (5 bases). The CDR3 consists of 13 residues. Trimming took 4 bases from V and 5 from J, leaving 10 bases between them. Per germline, CDR1 SGHRS and CDR2 YFSETQ.

The V call is TRBV7-2, the J call TRBJ2-7, with D possibly matching TRBD2 (5 bases). This CDR3 is built from 15 residues. CDR1 SGHTA and CDR2 FQGNSA come from the germline V gene. V was shortened by 0 bases and J by 9 bases, with 18 bases between the two germline ends. The chain's CDR3 is CASSLAQTTTEGQYF. The DNA for the CDR3 is TGTGCCAGCAGCTTAGCGCAAACGACTACAGAGGGGCAGTACTTC.

This clonotype was recorded a few times. The V and J genes are TRBV12-3 or TRBV12-4 and TRBJ2-5, with 9 bases aligning to TRBD2. The CDR3 extends over 16 amino acids. The V and J ends lost 3 bases and 5 bases, in that order; junction bases with no gene match: 10. The CDR3, as DNA: TGTGCCAGCAGTTTTTCGCGGGGGGGCCCACGGGAGACCCAGTACTTC. Translated, it gives CASSFSRGGPRETQYF.

The chain recombines TRBV6-2 or TRBV6-3 with TRBJ2-1; 7 bases line up with TRBD2. The CDR3 runs to 13 residues. Losses at the gene ends were 2 bases for V and 9 bases for J; bases not matched to a gene: 4. CDR1 is MNHEY and CDR2 is SVGEGT in the germline V gene. The CDR3 sequence is CASSYTAGIEQFF. CDR3 DNA sequence: TGTGCCAGCAGTTACACAGCGGGAATTGAGCAGTTCTTC.

This clonotype was counted ten times or more. This chain joins TRBV12-3 or TRBV12-4 and TRBJ2-1; no definite D call. V was trimmed by 6 bases and J by 5 bases, leaving 8 bases between them. The CDR3 is 12 residues long. The CDR3 loop reads CASRSSNNEQFF. CDR3 in DNA: TGTGCCAGCAGGTCCTCAAACAATGAGCAGTTCTTC.

This chain joins TRBV7-9 and TRBJ2-7; D ambiguous. Trimming cost V 4 bases and J 1 base, with 11 bases left between them. The germline gives CDR1 SEHNR, CDR2 FQNEAQ (reference sequence). The CDR3 spans 14 residues. For the CDR3, the DNA is TGTGCCAGCAGCTCGCAACCCGTGTCCTACGAGCAGTACTTC. Its protein product is CASSSQPVSYEQYF.

This clonotype has more than one count but fewer than ten. The rearrangement uses TRBV28 and TRBJ2-7; no definite D call. In germline, CDR1 is MDHEN, CDR2 SYDVKM. Trimming shortened V by 6 bases and J by 5 bases, and 14 bases separated the two germline ends. The CDR3 has 13 residues. The CDR3 sequence is CASSQPGRDEQYF. As DNA, the CDR3 is TGTGCCAGCAGCCAACCGGGTCGGGACGAGCAGTACTTC.

The chain couples TRBV3-1 to TRBJ2-3; TRBD1 matches at 8 bases. This CDR3 region has 20 residues. Germline values: CDR1 LGHDT, CDR2 YNNKEL (reference sequence). Trimming cost V 0 bases and J 5 bases; bases outside gene matches: 19. CDR3 residues: CASSQDSAGQGMSNEDTQYF. Here the CDR3 DNA reads TGTGCCAGCAGCCAAGATTCGGCCGGACAGGGAATGAGCAACGAAGATACGCAGTATTTT.

The chain has TRBV5-5 and TRBJ2-1, with TRBD2 identical over 13 bases. This CDR3 is 18 amino acids long. Germline V gene lookup returns CDR1 SGHKS and CDR2 YYEKEE (reference sequence). Trimming removed 2 bases from V and 5 bases from J; junction bases left unmatched: 10. CDR3 bases: TGTGCCAGCAGCTTATCGATCGGGACTAGCGGGACCGACAATGAGCAGTTCTTC. Protein: CASSLSIGTSGTDNEQFF. Full variable domain (missing parts from reference TRBV5-5 and TRBJ2-1): DAGVTQSPTHLIKTRGQQVTLRCSPISGHKSVSWYQQVLGQGPQFIFQYYEKEERGRGNFPDRFSARQFPNYSSELNVNALLLGDSALYLCASSLSIGTSGTDNEQFFGPGTRLTVL.

This clonotype was observed at least ten times. The rearrangement joins TRBV12-3 or TRBV12-4 to TRBJ1-1; 7 nucleotides align to TRBD1. The CDR3 has 13 amino acids. The ends lost 5 bases at V and 4 bases at J; junction bases unmatched: 4. CDR3 residues: CASSTGAATEAFF. For the CDR3, the DNA is TGTGCCAGCAGTACAGGGGCGGCCACTGAAGCTTTCTTT.

This clonotype was seen a few times. The gene calls are TRBV28 and TRBJ2-4, with a tentative D call TRBD2 (6 bases). From germline, CDR1 is MDHEN and CDR2 SYDVKM. Trimming removed 5 bases at V and 0 bases at J, with 11 bases between. The CDR3 contains 15 residues. The CDR3 DNA reads TGTGCCAGCAGTACTCCGGGACTAGCCAAAAACATTCAGTACTTC. Translated: CASSTPGLAKNIQYF.

This clonotype was observed at least ten times. J is TRBJ1-1 and V is TRBV12-3 or TRBV12-4; 8 nucleotides match TRBD1. The V segment lost 5 bases and the J segment 0 bases; nucleotides outside the gene matches: 8. CDR3 length equals 16 residues. CDR3 protein: CASSRRGTGLNTEAFF. CDR3 coding DNA: TGTGCCAGCAGTCGCCGCGGGACAGGCTTGAACACTGAAGCTTTCTTT.

At least ten counts were recorded for this clonotype. The chain couples TRBV4-3 to TRBJ2-7; 7 bases agree with TRBD1. V shed 1 base and J 3 bases; nucleotides not matched to a gene: 6. Germline V gene lookup returns CDR1 LGHNA and CDR2 YSLEER. The length of the CDR3 is 15 residues. As DNA, the CDR3 is TGCGCCAGCAGCCAAGCCCCGACAGGGATCTACGAGCAGTACTTC. This codes for CASSQAPTGIYEQYF.

This clonotype showed up just a few times. The J gene is TRBJ2-5, the V gene TRBV11-2; the match to TRBD2 covers 7 bases. Losses at the gene ends were 0 bases for V and 5 bases for J; bases not matched to a gene: 6. The CDR3 runs 15 residues. Germline V gene sequence: CDR1 SGHAT, CDR2 FQNNGV. The CDR3 here is CASSLEGLAVETQYF. CDR3 coding DNA: TGTGCCAGCAGCTTAGAAGGTCTAGCGGTGGAGACCCAGTACTTC. The whole variable domain, remainder taken from reference TRBV11-2 and TRBJ2-5, is EAGVAQSPRYKIIEKRQSVAFWCNPISGHATLYWYQQILGQGPKLLIQFQNNGVVDDSQLPKDRFSAERLKGVDSTLKIQPAKLEDSAVYLCASSLEGLAVETQYFGPGTRLLVL.